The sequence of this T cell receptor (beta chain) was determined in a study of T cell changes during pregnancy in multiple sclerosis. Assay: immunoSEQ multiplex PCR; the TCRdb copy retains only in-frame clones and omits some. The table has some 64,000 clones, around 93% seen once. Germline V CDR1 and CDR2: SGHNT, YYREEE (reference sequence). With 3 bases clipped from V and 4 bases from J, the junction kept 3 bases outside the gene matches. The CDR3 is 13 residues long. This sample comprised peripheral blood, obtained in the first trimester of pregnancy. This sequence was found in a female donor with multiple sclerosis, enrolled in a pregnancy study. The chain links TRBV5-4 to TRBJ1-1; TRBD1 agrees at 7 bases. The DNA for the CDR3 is TGTGCCAGCAGCTCGACAGGGTTCACTGAAGCTTTCTTT. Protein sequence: CASSSTGFTEAFF.